A selection of T cell receptor beta chains follows, all from one sample in a study of CD8 T cells in Susac syndrome. MiXCR, applied by TCRdb to the immunoSEQ multiplex PCR reads, yields one record per CDR3 protein. The sample consists of around 71,000 distinct CDR3 sequences, about 92% of them appearing once. Sequencing was performed on CD4+ T cells from PBMCs. These receptors were obtained from a human donor with Susac syndrome. Both conserved end residues are part of each CDR3. The D gene is left open where the match is weak. Not all rows give a size; the values are once, few, many and, for expanded clones, a class.

CDR3aa,CDR3nt,abundance,d_gene,j_gene,v_gene
CSVDVLAGPQETQYF,TGCAGCGTTGACGTGCTAGCGGGTCCCCAAGAGACCCAGTACTTC,-,TRBD2,TRBJ2-5,TRBV29-1
CASSEESVWGEETQYF,TGTGCCAGCAGTGAAGAGTCGGTTTGGGGGGAAGAGACCCAGTACTTC,-,-,TRBJ2-5,TRBV2
CASMGGISGSYNEQFF,TGTGCCAGCATGGGGGGAATAAGCGGCTCCTACAATGAGCAGTTCTTC,-,-,TRBJ2-1,TRBV7-2
CASSPLVGQGGYGYTF,TGTGCCAGCAGTCCCCTGGTGGGACAGGGGGGCTATGGCTACACCTTC,once,TRBD1,TRBJ1-2,TRBV5-4
CASSLTRANTGELFF,TGTGCCAGCAGTTTGACTAGGGCGAACACCGGGGAGCTGTTTTTT,-,-,TRBJ2-2,TRBV6-6
CASSEPSLRETQYF,TGTGCCAGCAGTGAGCCCTCTCTGCGAGAGACCCAGTACTTC,-,-,TRBJ2-5,TRBV2
CSVEGGQGDEQFF,TGCAGCGTTGAAGGGGGACAGGGAGATGAGCAGTTCTTC,-,TRBD1,TRBJ2-1,TRBV29-1
CASSRLTGGNYGYTF,TGCGCCAGCAGCCGATTAACAGGGGGCAACTATGGCTACACCTTC,-,TRBD1,TRBJ1-2,TRBV5-1
CASSQDLQGATNYGYTF,TGCGCCAGCAGCCAAGATCTCCAGGGGGCTACTAACTATGGCTACACCTTC,-,TRBD1,TRBJ1-2,TRBV4-1
CASTPRQVRADTQYF,TGTGCCAGCACCCCGAGACAGGTCCGTGCAGATACGCAGTATTTT,-,-,TRBJ2-3,TRBV7-2
CASSPRGGGLRTEAFF,TGTGCCAGCAGCCCGAGGGGCGGGGGCTTGAGGACTGAAGCTTTCTTT,-,-,TRBJ1-1,TRBV7-9
CASSLGTGMYGYTF,TGTGCCAGTTCGTTGGGGACAGGGATGTATGGCTACACCTTC,once,TRBD1,TRBJ1-2,TRBV19
CASSWGQSTDTQYF,TGTGCCAGCAGCTGGGGACAGTCCACAGATACGCAGTATTTT,-,TRBD1,TRBJ2-3,TRBV5-6
CASAMDRNTEAFF,TGTGCTAGTGCGATGGACAGAAACACTGAAGCTTTCTTT,-,-,TRBJ1-1,TRBV12-5
CASSYGQGNQPQHF,TGTGCCAGCAGTTACGGTCAGGGCAATCAGCCCCAGCATTTT,-,-,TRBJ1-5,TRBV6-6
CASSLAIGLTEAFF,TGTGCCAGCAGCTTAGCGATAGGACTAACTGAAGCTTTCTTT,-,-,TRBJ1-1,TRBV7-2
CASSQGAEGTNEKLFF,TGTGCCAGCAGCCAGGGCGCGGAGGGCACCAATGAAAAACTGTTTTTT,-,-,TRBJ1-4,TRBV7-9
CASSQERGGELGLYEQYF,TGCGCCAGCAGCCAAGAAAGGGGGGGGGAACTAGGCCTCTACGAGCAGTACTTC,-,-,TRBJ2-7,TRBV4-1
CASSFRQSTEAFF,TGCGCCAGCAGCTTCCGCCAGAGCACTGAAGCTTTCTTT,-,-,TRBJ1-1,TRBV5-1
CASGRGQAFF,TGTGCCTCCGGCCGGGGGCAAGCTTTCTTT,-,-,TRBJ1-1,TRBV30
CASSSTGALTQETQYF,TGTGCCAGCAGCTCGACAGGGGCTTTAACCCAAGAGACCCAGTACTTC,-,TRBD1,TRBJ2-5,TRBV7-2
CSASLAVDGYTF,TGCAGTGCCAGCTTGGCGGTGGATGGCTACACCTTC,-,-,TRBJ1-2,TRBV20-1
CASSVAGVTDTQYF,TGTGCCAGCAGCGTAGCGGGGGTCACAGATACGCAGTATTTT,-,-,TRBJ2-3,TRBV9
CASSRTRNGETQYF,TGCGCCAGCAGTCGTACTAGAAACGGAGAGACCCAGTACTTC,-,-,TRBJ2-5,TRBV4-1
CASSESRGVESPLHF,TGTGCCAGCAGTGAATCCCGGGGTGTAGAATCACCCCTCCACTTT,-,-,TRBJ1-6,TRBV25-1
CASSDPRDSSSSTDTQYF,TGTGCCAGCAGTGACCCGCGGGACAGCTCGTCTAGCACAGATACGCAGTATTTT,-,-,TRBJ2-3,TRBV6-4
CASSATDRVIEQYF,TGTGCCAGCAGCGCGACGGACAGGGTCATCGAGCAGTACTTC,few,TRBD1,TRBJ2-7,TRBV5-6
CASSTPGHPYGYTF,TGTGCCAGCAGCACCCCGGGACATCCCTATGGCTACACCTTC,-,-,TRBJ1-2,TRBV7-9
CASSDPNTEAFF,TGTGCCAGCAGTGACCCAAACACTGAAGCTTTCTTT,-,-,TRBJ1-1,TRBV6-2/TRBV6-3
CASSQVAGSNSPLHF,TGCGCCAGCAGCCAAGTAGCAGGTTCTAATTCACCCCTCCACTTT,-,-,TRBJ1-6,TRBV4-1
CASHHAPTGTYGYTF,TGTGCCAGCCACCACGCCCCAACAGGGACCTATGGCTACACCTTC,-,-,TRBJ1-2,TRBV28
CASTPLTASTGELFF,TGTGCCAGCACCCCACTGACTGCGAGCACCGGGGAGCTGTTTTTT,-,-,TRBJ2-2,TRBV12-3/TRBV12-4
CSATLGDFYEQYF,TGCAGCGCTACATTAGGGGATTTCTACGAGCAGTACTTC,-,-,TRBJ2-7,TRBV29-1
CASSQDPSGAGDFNEQFF,TGCGCCAGCAGCCAAGATCCTTCGGGAGCGGGGGACTTCAATGAGCAGTTCTTC,-,TRBD2,TRBJ2-1,TRBV4-1